This TCR beta chain was captured by sequencing in a study of shared clonotypes between healthy human individuals. The CDR3 has 15 residues. Trimming cost V 5 bases and J 0 bases; bases outside gene matches: 7. Germline values: CDR1 SGHTA, CDR2 FQGNSA. Using immunoSEQ multiplex PCR, the repertoire was profiled, and TCRdb retains in-frame clones only, with some absent. The table has over a million clones, roughly 95% seen once. Sequencing input: naive CD4+ T cells sorted from blood. Noted subset: CD45RA+ positively selected. This chain joins TRBV7-2 and TRBJ2-7, with TRBD1 matching over 7 bases. The origin of this receptor is a man aged 25 to 45 in good health. DNA for the CDR3: TGTGCCAGCAGCAGCAGGTCAGGGGGCTCCTACGAGCAGTACTTC. Its translation: CASSSRSGGSYEQYF.